This T cell receptor beta chain stems from a study of cytomegalovirus exposure and HLA in healthy donors. Points from the study as a whole: Later work found most CMV-associated TCR beta chains apparently HLA-restricted. A highly shared variant cluster was judged a likely technical artifact.

Primers: 60 Vbeta forward and 13 Jbeta reverse. In the authors' methods: Later reanalysis found about 78 million unique TCR beta chains, some 10 million of them shared. Assay used: immunoSEQ multiplex PCR; TCRdb lists only in-frame clones, some missing. The V and J calls and the clone size are those of that table, but D and trimming were determined from the DNA. This repertoire shows around 120,000 clones, over 8% found once; its top ten account for roughly 3%. This CDR3 is 16 amino acids long. Germline CDR1 reads MGHRA; CDR2 reads YSYEKL. V lost 4 bases to trimming and J lost 9 bases, with 22 bases between them. A word on this clone: Its specificity is unknown.

This sequence joins TRBV4-1 and TRBJ1-3; weak D call: TRBD1 (5 bases). Sequenced material: PBMCs. The TCR comes from a man aged 30 to 39 in good health and CMV-seronegative. The CDR3 DNA sequence: TGCGCCAGCAGCCCCCTCGGGGGGGGAATTGGAGGCACCATATATTTT. Protein product: CASSPLGGGIGGTIYF.